These 29 T cell receptor beta chains were all obtained from the same sample, sequenced in a study of blood T cell repertoires in COVID-19. Here immunoSEQ multiplex PCR was the method, and the copy in TCRdb shows in-frame clones only, minus some. The repertoire has 240,000 or so clones, 88% of them found once; the top ten carry 0.65% to 0.95%. The sequenced sample consisted of peripheral blood. Receptors were obtained from a woman in her twenties or thirties with acute or convalescent COVID-19.

The genes are TRBV30 and TRBJ2-3; the match to TRBD2 covers 14 bases. Germline values: CDR1 GTSNPN, CDR2 SVGIG (reference sequence). This CDR3 region has 12 residues. J gave up 9 bases and V 8 bases, and 4 bases lay outside the gene matches. The chain's CDR3 is CAATSGRDTQYF. The CDR3 DNA sequence: TGTGCCGCGACTAGCGGGAGGGACACGCAGTATTTT. The full variable domain, rest sourced from reference TRBV30 and TRBJ2-3, is SQTIHQWPATLVQPVGSPLSLECTVEGTSNPNLYWYRQAAGRGLQLLFYSVGIGQISSEVPQNLSASRPQDRQFILSSKKLLLSDSGFYLCAATSGRDTQYFGPGTRLTVL.

The gene calls are TRBV7-8 and TRBJ1-3; D might be TRBD1 (5 bases). The CDR3 length is 15 residues. Germline V lookup: CDR1 SGHVS, CDR2 FQNEAQ. Trimming cost V 7 bases and J 0 bases, with 13 bases left between them. The CDR3, as DNA: TGTGCCAGCACCCCGGTGGGGGGCTCTGGAAACACCATATATTTT. It codes for CASTPVGGSGNTIYF.

This clone has only a few counts. The J gene is TRBJ2-7, the V gene TRBV19, with 12 bases aligning to TRBD1. The CDR3 runs 14 residues. CDR1 and CDR2 (germline): LNHDA, SQIVND (reference sequence). V was pared by 6 bases and J by 1 base, with 1 base of the junction left unmatched. CDR3 sequence (DNA): TGTGCCAGTAGGGGACAGGGGGCATCCTACGAGCAGTACTTC. Protein: CASRGQGASYEQYF.

The gene calls are TRBV6-2 or TRBV6-3 and TRBJ1-5; TRBD1 is a possible D gene (6 bases). V was trimmed by 1 base and J by 4 bases, leaving 11 bases between them. In germline, CDR1 is MNHEY, CDR2 SVGEGT. The CDR3 has 15 amino acids. The CDR3 DNA sequence: TGTGCCAGCAGTTACTTCGGGGGGCCAAATCAGCCCCAGCATTTT. Its translation: CASSYFGGPNQPQHF.

The V call is TRBV7-2, the J call TRBJ1-5; tentatively, D is TRBD1 (6 bases). CDR1 is SGHTA and CDR2 is FQGNSA in the germline V gene. V lost 1 base and J 5 bases, leaving 18 bases between the germline ends. This CDR3 spans 17 amino acids. This CDR3 reads CASSLVGGESLHQPQHF. CDR3 nucleotides: TGTGCCAGCAGCTTAGTAGGGGGGGAAAGCCTACATCAGCCCCAGCATTTT.

The genes are TRBV18 and TRBJ2-7; 10 nucleotides agree with TRBD1. This CDR3 spans 17 amino acids. Per the germline V gene, CDR1 is KGHSH and CDR2 is LQKENI. V trimming: 2 bases; J trimming: 7 bases; junction bases outside the gene matches: 14. The CDR3 sequence is CASSPLGTGTGVGEQYF. DNA for the CDR3: TGTGCCAGCTCACCATTAGGCACCGGGACAGGGGTTGGTGAGCAGTACTTC.

The gene calls are TRBV29-1 and TRBJ2-3; 7 bases line up with TRBD2. V lost 6 bases, J lost 1 base, and 10 bases stayed unmatched. The CDR3 loop spans 15 amino acids. Germline values: CDR1 SQVTM, CDR2 ANQGSEA. The CDR3 DNA reads TGCAGCGTGGAGGGCGCGGGAGCGGGCACAGATACGCAGTATTTT. As protein: CSVEGAGAGTDTQYF.

V and J are TRBV7-9 and TRBJ2-7; maybe TRBD1 (6 bases). This CDR3 contains 14 residues. Germline CDR1 SEHNR, CDR2 FQNEAQ (reference sequence). The V end was cut by 3 bases, the J end by 4 bases, with 13 bases between. The CDR3 region has the DNA TGTGCCAGCAGCTTGGCGACAGGACGTTACGAGCAGTACTTC. Translating gives CASSLATGRYEQYF.

The V and J genes are TRBV4-1 and TRBJ1-1, with D maybe TRBD1 (5 bases). Deletions cut 0 bases from V and 5 bases from J, with 13 bases between. The CDR3 consists of 15 residues. Germline values: CDR1 MGHRA, CDR2 YSYEKL. The CDR3 loop reads CASSQDWAPGTEAFF. The CDR3 nucleotides read TGCGCCAGCAGCCAAGATTGGGCTCCAGGGACTGAAGCTTTCTTT.

CDR3 nucleotides: TGTGCCAGCAGTGATATGGGTGAGGGATACAATGAGCAGTTCTTC. Translated: CASSDMGEGYNEQFF. The genes are TRBV2 and TRBJ2-1; TRBD2 might be the D (5 bases). This CDR3 comprises 15 residues. V was clipped by 3 bases and J by 4 bases, with 13 bases between them. Germline V gene lookup returns CDR1 SNHLY and CDR2 FYNNEI.

The chain employs TRBV13 and TRBJ1-2, with D unclear. Between the trimmed V and J ends, which lost 1 base and 4 bases, there was a span of 10 bases. This CDR3 comprises 14 residues. Germline CDR1 reads PRHDT; CDR2 reads FYEKMQ (reference sequence). As DNA, the CDR3 is TGTGCCAGCAGCTTAGCAAGCGTTTTCTATGGCTACACCTTC. It specifies CASSLASVFYGYTF.

The V gene is TRBV21-1, the J gene TRBJ2-7; the table's D call of TRBD1 was not tested on the DNA. TRBV21-1 is annotated as a pseudogene. There are 18 residues in the CDR3. This chain's CDR3 is CASSVGRRPGQGAHEQYF. In nucleotides, the CDR3 is TGTGCCAGCAGCGTTGGCCGGAGACCGGGACAGGGGGCCCACGAGCAGTACTTC.

The CDR3 protein is CASSVSPAGGFYEQYF. CDR3 DNA: TGTGCCAGCAGCGTAAGCCCAGCGGGAGGATTCTACGAGCAGTACTTC. The rearrangement joins TRBV9 to TRBJ2-7; 9 nucleotides align to TRBD2. V trimming: 1 base; J trimming: 3 bases; junction bases outside the gene matches: 8. The CDR3 length is 16 residues. Germline-derived CDR1 and CDR2 are SGDLS and YYNGEE.

In DNA form, the CDR3 reads TGTGCCAGTAGTATTTCAGGGGCTGGAAATTCACCCCTCCACTTT. It is translated as CASSISGAGNSPLHF. V and J are TRBV19 and TRBJ1-6; perhaps TRBD1 as D (6 bases). Germline V CDR1 and CDR2: LNHDA, SQIVND (reference sequence). With 3 bases removed from V and 7 bases from J, the gap between germline ends came to 13 bases. CDR3 length: 15 amino acids.

This sequence joins TRBV6-5 and TRBJ2-5, with D maybe TRBD2 (6 bases). The CDR3 has 14 amino acids. Per the germline V gene, CDR1 is MNHEY and CDR2 is SVGAGI. Between the trimmed V and J ends, which lost 10 bases and 5 bases, there was a span of 20 bases. The CDR3 DNA sequence: TGTGCCATCAAAGGGGACTGGGGGATCGAGACCCAGTACTTC. Protein: CAIKGDWGIETQYF.

The chain uses TRBV21-1 and TRBJ2-1; TRBD1 is the table's D call, not checked against the DNA. TRBV21-1 is listed as a pseudogene. This CDR3 is 21 amino acids long. CDR3 residues: CASSKGRRDRVPGGLGGEQFF. The DNA of the CDR3 is TGTGCCAGCAGCAAAGGACGGCGGGACAGGGTCCCGGGAGGGCTAGGGGGGGAGCAGTTCTTC.

V usage is TRBV18 and J usage is TRBJ1-4; TRBD1 matches 9 bases. J gave up 17 bases and V 3 bases, and 10 bases lay outside the gene matches. The V gene's germline CDR1 is KGHSH and CDR2 LQKENI. This CDR3 is built from 13 residues. The CDR3 protein is CASSPDYGTGLFF. The CDR3 nucleotides read TGTGCCAGCTCACCTGATTACGGGACAGGGTTATTTTTT.

The rearrangement links TRBV11-2 to TRBJ2-2, with D possibly matching TRBD2 (6 bases). This CDR3 is 13 amino acids long. Deletions cut 4 bases from V and 3 bases from J, with 6 bases between. Germline V CDR1 and CDR2: SGHAT, FQNNGV. CDR3 sequence (DNA): TGTGCCAGCAGCTGGGACTACACCGGGGAGCTGTTTTTT. Protein product: CASSWDYTGELFF.

The DNA for the CDR3 is TGTGCCAGCAGCAAACAGGCCGCGAACACCGGGGAGCTGTTTTTT. Encoded protein: CASSKQAANTGELFF. The genes are TRBV11-2 and TRBJ2-2; weak D call: TRBD1 (5 bases). V shed 5 bases and J shed 0 bases, with 10 bases lying between them. The CDR3 sequence is 15 residues long. The V gene's germline CDR1 is SGHAT and CDR2 FQNNGV.

The chain recombines TRBV7-2 with TRBJ1-6; D is possibly TRBD1 (5 bases). Germline V lookup: CDR1 SGHTA, CDR2 FQGNSA. Deletions cut 5 bases from V and 7 bases from J, with 9 bases between. The CDR3 extends over 13 amino acids. The CDR3, as DNA: TGTGCCAGCAGCGGGACTGCAAATTCACCCCTCCACTTT. Its translation: CASSGTANSPLHF.

This clone was picked up one time. The chain couples TRBV6-2 or TRBV6-3 to TRBJ2-7; 9 bases align to TRBD2. V trimming: 5 bases; J trimming: 6 bases; junction bases outside the gene matches: 20. Germline values: CDR1 MNHEY, CDR2 SVGEGT. The CDR3 runs to 18 residues. CDR3: CASSLSSGSGRLLPEQYF. The CDR3 DNA reads as TGTGCCAGCAGTCTATCTAGTGGTAGCGGGAGACTATTACCCGAGCAGTACTTC.

This clone appeared a single time. The CDR3 sequence: CATSVSHNYGYTF. CDR3 nucleotide sequence: TGTGCCACCAGCGTTAGTCATAACTATGGCTACACCTTC. The chain has TRBV15 and TRBJ1-2; D gene unclear. The CDR3 is 13 residues long. Trimming stripped 5 bases from V and 1 base from J, with 8 bases between. The germline CDR1 and CDR2 sequences are LNHNV and YYDKDF (reference sequence).

The genes are TRBV7-2 and TRBJ2-3; 8 bases agree with TRBD1. Looked up from germline, CDR1 is SGHTA and CDR2 is FQGNSA. This CDR3 region has 15 residues. Germline trimming cut 4 bases from V and 0 bases from J; bases unmatched to any gene: 3. The chain's CDR3 is CASSWDRYSTDTQYF. The CDR3 DNA sequence: TGTGCCAGCAGCTGGGACAGGTATAGCACAGATACGCAGTATTTT.

The count of this clone is one. The chain has TRBV12-5 and TRBJ1-2, with D unclear. CDR1 is LGHNT, CDR2 FRNRAP, per germline. The ends were cut back, 1 base at V and 8 bases at J, with 5 bases in the middle. The CDR3 sequence is 11 residues long. The CDR3 loop is CASGLGQGYTF. In DNA, the CDR3 is TGTGCTAGTGGTTTGGGACAAGGCTACACCTTC.

V is TRBV6-5 and J is TRBJ2-1, with TRBD2 matching over 11 bases. Germline V gene lookup returns CDR1 MNHEY and CDR2 SVGAGI. Germline trimming cut 4 bases from V and 9 bases from J; bases unmatched to any gene: 8. This CDR3 contains 15 residues. This CDR3 is CASSLLAGVFGEQFF. For the CDR3, the DNA is TGTGCCAGCAGTTTACTAGCGGGAGTGTTCGGTGAGCAGTTCTTC.

This chain connects TRBV2 to TRBJ1-4; a possible D gene is TRBD1 (5 bases). The germline V gene has CDR1 SNHLY and CDR2 FYNNEI. Deletions cut 7 bases from V and 10 bases from J, with 13 bases between. This CDR3 contains 12 residues. CDR3 nucleotide sequence: TGTGCCAGCATCCTAGAGCAGGGAAAACTGTTTTTT. Translated, it gives CASILEQGKLFF.

The V and J genes are TRBV29-1 and TRBJ2-2, with 7 bases aligning to TRBD2. The V and J ends lost 4 bases and 7 bases, in that order; junction bases with no gene match: 15. CDR3 length equals 16 residues. Germline V lookup: CDR1 SQVTM, CDR2 ANQGSEA. CDR3 in DNA: TGCAGCGTTGTTTTCCTCGCGGGAGCCAAAAACGGGGAGCTGTTTTTT. Protein sequence: CSVVFLAGAKNGELFF.

The chain is built from TRBV10-3 and TRBJ1-1; weak D call: TRBD1 (6 bases). There are 12 residues in the CDR3. Deletions cut 11 bases from V and 0 bases from J, with 10 bases between. The germline gives CDR1 ENHRY, CDR2 SYGVKD. CDR3 nucleotides: TGTGCCGTTGGACAGCTGAACACTGAAGCTTTCTTT. Its translation: CAVGQLNTEAFF.

V gene TRBV6-5 combines with J gene TRBJ2-1; D is ambiguous. The V end lost 6 bases, the J end lost 4 bases, and 10 bases lay between the germline ends. The length of the CDR3 is 13 residues. The germline gives CDR1 MNHEY, CDR2 SVGAGI. The CDR3 DNA reads as TGTGCCAGCAGGGGCAGAGTATACAATGAGCAGTTCTTC. Its protein is CASRGRVYNEQFF.